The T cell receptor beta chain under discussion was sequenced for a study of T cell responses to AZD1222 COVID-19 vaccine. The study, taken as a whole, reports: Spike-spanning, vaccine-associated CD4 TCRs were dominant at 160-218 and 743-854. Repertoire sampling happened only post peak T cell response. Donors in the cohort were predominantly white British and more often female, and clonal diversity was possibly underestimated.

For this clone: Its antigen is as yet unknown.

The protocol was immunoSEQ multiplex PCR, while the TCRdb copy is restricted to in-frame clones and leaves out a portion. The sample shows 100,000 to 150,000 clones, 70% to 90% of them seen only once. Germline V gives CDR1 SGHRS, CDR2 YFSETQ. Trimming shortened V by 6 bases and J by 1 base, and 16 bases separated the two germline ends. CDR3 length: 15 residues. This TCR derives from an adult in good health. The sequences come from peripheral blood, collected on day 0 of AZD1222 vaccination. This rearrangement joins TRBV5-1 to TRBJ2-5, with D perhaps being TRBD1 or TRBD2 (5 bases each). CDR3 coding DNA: TGCGCCAGCAAGGTTGGGGGAGTGGGCCAAGAGACCCAGTACTTC. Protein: CASKVGGVGQETQYF.